This T cell receptor (beta chain) is drawn from a study of shared clonotypes between healthy human individuals. The wider study: Researchers drew samples from two women and a few men aged 18 to 49.

Replicate PCRs for sorted subsets used about 200 ng DNA; this equaled around 29,000 T cell genomes. Assay: immunoSEQ multiplex PCR; the TCRdb copy retains only in-frame clones and omits some. This table has about 1.9 million clones, 80% to 95% appearing once. Trimming took 1 base from V and 1 from J; bases not matched to a gene: 4. The CDR3 covers 15 residues. Germline loops: CDR1 ENHRY, CDR2 SYGVKD. It was CD45RO-negative cells, positively selected for CCR7, that made up naive CD8 cells, with terminally differentiated effector memory CD45RA+ cells excluded. The chain couples TRBV10-3 to TRBJ2-7; 7 bases are a match to TRBD2. The origin of this receptor is a man younger than 35 in good health. Some clones in this sample may be carry-over from other donors' samples. Material for sequencing was naive CD8+ T cells from PBMCs. CDR3 sequence: CAISELAGASYEQYF. CDR3 sequence (DNA): TGTGCCATCAGTGAGTTGGCGGGAGCGTCCTACGAGCAGTACTTC.